The rows below give T cell receptor beta chains drawn from one sample of a study of response to subunit inactivated influenza vaccine. One entry per CDR3 protein results from TCRdb running MiXCR on the RT-PCR reads. This table holds hundreds of thousands of distinct CDR3 sequences, roughly 13% found once. Source: PBMCs from blood, taken less than 15 days before vaccination. Source of these receptors: a man between 45 and 60 years old who received an inactivated influenza vaccine. The CDR3 runs from the conserved cysteine through the conserved F or W. The D gene is left open where the match is weak. Clone size is given for some rows only: seen once, a few or many times, or a class if the clone is expanded.

clone_size | d_call | j_call | v_call | cdr3_aa | cdr3_nt
few | - | TRBJ2-1 | TRBV4-2 | CASSGGLGEQFF | TGTGCCAGCAGCGGGGGCCTGGGTGAGCAGTTCTTC
- | TRBD1 | TRBJ1-5 | TRBV20-1 | CSARGRRSNQPQHF | TGCAGCGCAAGGGGGCGCAGGAGCAATCAGCCCCAGCATTTT
few | - | TRBJ1-5 | TRBV6-1 | CASSEVWARTNQPQHF | TGTGCCAGCAGTGAAGTGTGGGCCAGAACCAATCAGCCCCAGCATTTT
- | - | TRBJ2-1 | TRBV12-3/TRBV12-4 | CASSSSSQGGLLSYNEQFF | TGTGCCAGCAGTTCGAGCTCCCAGGGGGGCCTTTTGAGCTACAATGAGCAGTTCTTC
many | - | TRBJ2-3 | TRBV28 | CASSLFFGRHTQYF | TGTGCCAGCAGTTTATTCTTCGGGCGACATACGCAGTATTTT
- | - | TRBJ2-1 | TRBV7-2 | CASSSQGGVSNEQFF | TGTGCCAGCAGCTCTCAGGGGGGAGTTTCGAATGAGCAGTTCTTC
- | TRBD2 | TRBJ2-1 | TRBV5-1 | CASSPLAGGSSYNEQFF | TGCGCCAGCAGCCCCTTAGCGGGAGGGTCCTCCTACAATGAGCAGTTCTTC
- | - | TRBJ2-7 | TRBV6-2/TRBV6-3 | CASIKDLNSYEQYF | TGTGCCAGCATCAAAGACTTGAACTCCTACGAGCAGTACTTC
many | - | TRBJ2-2 | TRBV12-3/TRBV12-4 | CASSSHNQALNTGELFF | TGTGCCAGCAGTTCCCATAACCAGGCGCTGAACACCGGGGAGCTGTTTTTT
- | - | TRBJ1-2 | TRBV18 | CASSRAREDGYTF | TGTGCCAGCTCACGGGCCCGGGAGGATGGCTACACCTTC
- | TRBD1 | TRBJ2-1 | TRBV20-1 | CSARDVFNVDRGGNEQFF | TGCAGTGCTAGAGATGTTTTTAACGTGGACAGGGGGGGCAATGAGCAGTTCTTC
few | TRBD1 | TRBJ2-7 | TRBV2 | CASRFRDRGPYEQYF | TGTGCCAGCAGATTCCGGGACAGGGGCCCCTACGAGCAGTACTTC
many | - | TRBJ1-1 | TRBV4-3 | CASSQDLLNTEAFF | TGCGCCAGCAGCCAAGATTTACTGAACACTGAAGCTTTCTTT
- | - | TRBJ2-7 | TRBV27 | CASSPTVSSYEQYF | TGTGCCAGCAGTCCGACAGTTAGCTCCTACGAGCAGTACTTC
- | - | TRBJ2-3 | TRBV18 | CASSPPSATSTDTQYF | TGTGCCAGCTCACCACCGTCGGCAACTAGCACAGATACGCAGTATTTT
many | TRBD1 | TRBJ2-3 | TRBV6-2/TRBV6-3 | CASRRDSSTDTQYF | TGTGCCAGCAGACGGGACAGCAGCACAGATACGCAGTATTTT
few | - | TRBJ2-2 | TRBV6-5 | CASSYSVSGWGKNTGELFF | TGTGCCAGCAGTTACTCGGTGTCGGGTTGGGGGAAAAATACCGGGGAGCTGTTTTTT
- | - | TRBJ2-5 | TRBV5-1 | CASSLEGRKETQYF | TGCGCCAGCAGCTTGGAGGGCAGAAAAGAGACCCAGTACTTC
few | - | TRBJ1-1 | TRBV2 | CASKAGPWGTEAFF | TGTGCCAGCAAGGCAGGGCCATGGGGCACTGAAGCTTTCTTT
- | TRBD1 | TRBJ2-4 | TRBV7-9 | CASSLAGTGVANIQYF | TGTGCCAGCAGCTTAGCCGGGACAGGGGTAGCAAACATTCAGTACTTC
- | - | TRBJ2-4 | TRBV4-3 | CASSQDYDPKGDIQYF | TGCGCCAGCAGCCAAGATTACGACCCGAAGGGGGACATTCAGTACTTC
many | - | TRBJ1-5 | TRBV6-2/TRBV6-3 | CASSRTQGLNQPQHF | TGTGCCAGCAGCCGAACCCAGGGTCTCAATCAGCCCCAGCATTTT
- | TRBD2 | TRBJ2-1 | TRBV4-2 | CASSLLADSYNEQFF | TGTGCCAGCAGCCTCCTAGCGGACTCCTACAATGAGCAGTTCTTC
- | - | TRBJ2-5 | TRBV5-5 | CASSLEVRGRSQETQYF | TGTGCCAGCAGCCTGGAGGTTCGTGGACGGAGTCAAGAGACCCAGTACTTC
few | TRBD2 | TRBJ2-1 | TRBV2 | CASRGTSGSPYNEQFF | TGTGCCAGCAGAGGGACTAGCGGGAGTCCCTACAATGAGCAGTTCTTC
- | - | TRBJ2-3 | TRBV9 | CASSVEGVQDTQYF | TGTGCCAGCAGCGTGGAGGGAGTGCAGGATACGCAGTATTTT
- | - | TRBJ2-2 | TRBV6-6 | CASRYVSTGELFF | TGTGCCAGCAGATATGTTAGCACCGGGGAGCTGTTTTTT
many | TRBD2 | TRBJ2-1 | TRBV15 | CATRGTSGRVSYNEQFF | TGTGCCACCCGCGGGACTAGCGGGAGGGTCTCCTACAATGAGCAGTTCTTC
- | - | TRBJ2-6 | TRBV6-1 | CASSELGTGANVLTF | TGTGCCAGCAGTGAATTGGGGACCGGGGCCAACGTCCTGACTTTC
few | - | TRBJ1-4 | TRBV12-3/TRBV12-4 | CASSSLGGVGEKLFF | TGTGCCAGCAGCTCCCTGGGGGGCGTGGGTGAAAAACTGTTTTTT
few | - | TRBJ1-1 | TRBV12-3/TRBV12-4 | CASSFQQTMNTEAFF | TGTGCCAGCAGTTTTCAGCAAACCATGAACACTGAAGCTTTCTTT
- | - | TRBJ2-7 | TRBV20-1 | CSARVSLRSSYEQYF | TGCAGTGCCAGGGTCTCTCTAAGGAGCTCCTACGAGCAGTACTTC
few | - | TRBJ1-6 | TRBV9 | CASSIKQGGSPLHF | TGTGCCAGCAGCATTAAACAGGGCGGATCACCCCTCCACTTT
- | - | TRBJ2-7 | TRBV20-1 | CSAPGGLYEQYF | TGCAGTGCTCCCGGGGGGCTCTACGAGCAGTACTTC
- | - | TRBJ2-1 | TRBV4-1 | CASSQGELREQFF | TGCGCCAGCAGCCAAGGCGAGTTACGTGAGCAGTTCTTC
few | TRBD1 | TRBJ1-5 | TRBV16 | CASSQSDRGRDQPQHF | TGTGCCAGCAGCCAATCGGACAGGGGGCGCGATCAGCCCCAGCATTTT